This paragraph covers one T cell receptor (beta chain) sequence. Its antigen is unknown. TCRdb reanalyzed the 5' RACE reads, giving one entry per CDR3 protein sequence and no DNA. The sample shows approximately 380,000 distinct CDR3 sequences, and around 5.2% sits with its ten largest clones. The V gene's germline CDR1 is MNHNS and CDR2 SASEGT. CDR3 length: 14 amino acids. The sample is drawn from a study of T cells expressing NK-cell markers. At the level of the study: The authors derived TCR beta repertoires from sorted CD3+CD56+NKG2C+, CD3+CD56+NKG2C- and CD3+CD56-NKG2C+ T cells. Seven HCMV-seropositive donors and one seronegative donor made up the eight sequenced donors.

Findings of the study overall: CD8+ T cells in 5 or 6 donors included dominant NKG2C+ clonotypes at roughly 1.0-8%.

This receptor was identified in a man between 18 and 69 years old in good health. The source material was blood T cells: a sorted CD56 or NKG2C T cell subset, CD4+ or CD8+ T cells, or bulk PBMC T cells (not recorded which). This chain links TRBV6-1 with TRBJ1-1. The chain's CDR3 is CASSQGGTATEAFF.